Given below is one T cell receptor (beta chain) in context. Using immunoSEQ multiplex PCR, the repertoire was profiled, and TCRdb retains in-frame clones only, with some absent. Here the sample spans under 150,000 clones, approximately 90% being singletons. The data originate from a study of PD-1 blockade in mismatch repair-deficient tumors. CDR1 MNHNS and CDR2 SASEGT come from the germline V gene. After removal of 3 bases from V and 2 bases from J, the junction contained 0 bases not matched to a gene. The CDR3 totals 14 residues. The sequenced sample was peripheral blood, obtained 44 weeks after starting pembrolizumab. This clonotype was obtained from an adult with mismatch repair-deficient cancer. This chain links TRBV6-1 with TRBJ2-7, with 11 bases lining up with TRBD2. The CDR3 here is CASSETSGTYEQYF. The CDR3 nucleotides read TGTGCCAGCAGTGAGACTAGCGGGACCTACGAGCAGTACTTC.